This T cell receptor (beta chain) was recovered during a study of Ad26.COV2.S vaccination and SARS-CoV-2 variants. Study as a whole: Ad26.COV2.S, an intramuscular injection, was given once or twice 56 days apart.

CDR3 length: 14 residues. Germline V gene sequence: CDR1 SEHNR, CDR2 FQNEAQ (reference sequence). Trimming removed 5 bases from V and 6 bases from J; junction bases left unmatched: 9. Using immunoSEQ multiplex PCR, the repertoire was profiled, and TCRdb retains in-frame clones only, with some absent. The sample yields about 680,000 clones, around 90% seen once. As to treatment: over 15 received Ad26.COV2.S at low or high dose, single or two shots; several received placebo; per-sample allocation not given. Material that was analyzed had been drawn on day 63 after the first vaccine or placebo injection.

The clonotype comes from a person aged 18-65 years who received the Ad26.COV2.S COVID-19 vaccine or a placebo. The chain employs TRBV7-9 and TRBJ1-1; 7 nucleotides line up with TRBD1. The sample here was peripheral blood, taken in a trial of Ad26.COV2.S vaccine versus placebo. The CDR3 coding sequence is TGTGCCAGCAGCCCCACAGGGGAGGGGTCTGAAGCTTTCTTT. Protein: CASSPTGEGSEAFF.